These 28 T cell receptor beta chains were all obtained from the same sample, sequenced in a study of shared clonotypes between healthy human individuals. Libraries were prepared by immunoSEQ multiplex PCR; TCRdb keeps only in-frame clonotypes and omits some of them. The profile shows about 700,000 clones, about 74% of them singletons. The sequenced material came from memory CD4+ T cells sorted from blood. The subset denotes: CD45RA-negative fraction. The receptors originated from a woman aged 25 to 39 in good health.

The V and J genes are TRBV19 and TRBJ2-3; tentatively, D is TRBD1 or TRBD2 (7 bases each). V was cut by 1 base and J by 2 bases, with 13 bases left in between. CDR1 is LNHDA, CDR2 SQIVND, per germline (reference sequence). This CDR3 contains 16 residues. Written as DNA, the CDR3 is TGTGCCAGTAGTATAGCAGGGGGACTATCCACAGATACGCAGTATTTT. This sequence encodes CASSIAGGLSTDTQYF.

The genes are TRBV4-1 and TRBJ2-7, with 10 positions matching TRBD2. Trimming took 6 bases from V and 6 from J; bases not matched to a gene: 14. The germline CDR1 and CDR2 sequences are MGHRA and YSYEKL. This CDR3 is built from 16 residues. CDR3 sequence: CASRRLAGVVGGEQYF. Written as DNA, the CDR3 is TGCGCCAGCAGGAGGCTAGCGGGGGTGGTGGGTGGCGAGCAGTACTTC.

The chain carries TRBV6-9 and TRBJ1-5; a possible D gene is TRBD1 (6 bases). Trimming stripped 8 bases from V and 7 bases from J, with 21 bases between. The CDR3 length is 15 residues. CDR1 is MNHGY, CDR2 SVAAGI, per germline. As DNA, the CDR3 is TGTGCCAGCGGACCAACAGGGATTGGGGCCCAGCCCCAGCATTTT. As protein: CASGPTGIGAQPQHF.

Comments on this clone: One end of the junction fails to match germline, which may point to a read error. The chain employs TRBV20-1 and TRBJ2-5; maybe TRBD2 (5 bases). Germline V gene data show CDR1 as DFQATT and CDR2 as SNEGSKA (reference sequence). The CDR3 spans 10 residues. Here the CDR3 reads CSARSPPEDF. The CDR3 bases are TGCAGTGCTAGAAGTCCCCCGGAGGACTTC.

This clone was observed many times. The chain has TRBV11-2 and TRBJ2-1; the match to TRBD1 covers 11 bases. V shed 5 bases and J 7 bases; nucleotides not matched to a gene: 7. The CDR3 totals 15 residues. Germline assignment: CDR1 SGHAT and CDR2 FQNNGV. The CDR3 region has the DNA TGTGCCAGCAGCCGGGACAGGGGGGTATGGAATGAGCAGTTCTTC. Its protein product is CASSRDRGVWNEQFF. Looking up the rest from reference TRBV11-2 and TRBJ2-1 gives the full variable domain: EAGVAQSPRYKIIEKRQSVAFWCNPISGHATLYWYQQILGQGPKLLIQFQNNGVVDDSQLPKDRFSAERLKGVDSTLKIQPAKLEDSAVYLCASSRDRGVWNEQFFGPGTRLTVL.

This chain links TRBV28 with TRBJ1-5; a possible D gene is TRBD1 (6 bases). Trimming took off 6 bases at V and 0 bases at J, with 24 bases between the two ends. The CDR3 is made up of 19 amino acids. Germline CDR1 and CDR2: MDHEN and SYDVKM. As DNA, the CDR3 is TGTGCCAGCAGCTCTAACGCTCCTCTCCCGGGGGCTAGCAATCAGCCCCAGCATTTT. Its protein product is CASSSNAPLPGASNQPQHF.

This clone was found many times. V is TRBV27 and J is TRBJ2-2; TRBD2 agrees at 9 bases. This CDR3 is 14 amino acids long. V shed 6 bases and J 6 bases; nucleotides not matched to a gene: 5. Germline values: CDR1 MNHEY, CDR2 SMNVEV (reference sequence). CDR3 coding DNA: TGTGCCAGCAGAGGACTAGCGATTTCCGGGGAGCTGTTTTTT. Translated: CASRGLAISGELFF.

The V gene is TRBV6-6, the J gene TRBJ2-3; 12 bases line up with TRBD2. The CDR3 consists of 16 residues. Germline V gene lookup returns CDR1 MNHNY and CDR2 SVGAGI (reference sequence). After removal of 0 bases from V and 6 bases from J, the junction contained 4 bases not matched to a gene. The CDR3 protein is CASSYSTSGSRDTQYF. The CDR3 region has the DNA TGTGCCAGCAGTTACTCGACTAGCGGGAGCCGGGATACGCAGTATTTT.

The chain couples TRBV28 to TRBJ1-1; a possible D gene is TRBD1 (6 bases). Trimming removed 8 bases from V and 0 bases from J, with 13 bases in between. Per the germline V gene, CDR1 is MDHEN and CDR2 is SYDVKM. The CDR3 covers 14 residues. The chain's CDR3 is CASCAGTLNTEAFF. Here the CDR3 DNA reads TGTGCCAGCTGCGCCGGGACACTGAACACTGAAGCTTTCTTT.

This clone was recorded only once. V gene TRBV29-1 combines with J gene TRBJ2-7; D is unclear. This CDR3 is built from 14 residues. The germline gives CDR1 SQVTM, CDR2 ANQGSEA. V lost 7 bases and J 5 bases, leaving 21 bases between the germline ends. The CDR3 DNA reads TGCAGCGCACAAAAGGACGGCCGAGCCGACGAGCAGTACTTC. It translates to CSAQKDGRADEQYF.

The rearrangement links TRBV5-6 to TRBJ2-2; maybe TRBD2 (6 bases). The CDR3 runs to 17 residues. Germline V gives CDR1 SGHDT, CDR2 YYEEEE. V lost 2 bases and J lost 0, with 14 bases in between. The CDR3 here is CASSLWDWPTNTGELFF. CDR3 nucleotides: TGTGCCAGCAGCTTATGGGACTGGCCAACGAACACCGGGGAGCTGTTTTTT.

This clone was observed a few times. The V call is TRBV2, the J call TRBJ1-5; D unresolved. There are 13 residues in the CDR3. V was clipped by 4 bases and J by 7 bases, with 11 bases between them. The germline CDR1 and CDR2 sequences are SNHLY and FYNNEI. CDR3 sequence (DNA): TGTGCCAGCAGTGGTGGGCCGGAACAGCCCCAGCATTTT. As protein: CASSGGPEQPQHF.

The CDR3 protein is CSVEGGRGRPQHF. The CDR3 DNA reads TGCAGCGTTGAAGGAGGCAGGGGAAGGCCCCAGCATTTT. The chain joins TRBV29-1 to TRBJ1-5; maybe TRBD1 (6 bases). The CDR3 loop spans 13 amino acids. V lost 1 base and J lost 9, with 13 bases in between. The V gene's germline CDR1 is SQVTM and CDR2 ANQGSEA.

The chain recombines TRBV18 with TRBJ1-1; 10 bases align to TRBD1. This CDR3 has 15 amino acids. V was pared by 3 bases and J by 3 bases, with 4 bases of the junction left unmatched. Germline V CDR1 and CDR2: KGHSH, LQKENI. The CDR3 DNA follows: TGTGCCAGCTCACCCACTGGGACAGGGGACACTGAAGCTTTCTTT. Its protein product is CASSPTGTGDTEAFF.

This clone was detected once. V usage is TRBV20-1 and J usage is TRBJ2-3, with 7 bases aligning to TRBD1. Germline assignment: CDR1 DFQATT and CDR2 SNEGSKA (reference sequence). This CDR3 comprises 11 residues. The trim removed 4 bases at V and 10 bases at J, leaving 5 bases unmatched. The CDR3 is CSATTGTPQYF. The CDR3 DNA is TGCAGTGCTACGACAGGGACGCCGCAGTATTTT.

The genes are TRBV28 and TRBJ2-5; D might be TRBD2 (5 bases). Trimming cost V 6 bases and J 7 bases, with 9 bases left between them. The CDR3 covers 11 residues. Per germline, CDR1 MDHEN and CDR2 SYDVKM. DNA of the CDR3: TGTGCCAGCAGACTAGGGAGGACCCAGTACTTC. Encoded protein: CASRLGRTQYF.

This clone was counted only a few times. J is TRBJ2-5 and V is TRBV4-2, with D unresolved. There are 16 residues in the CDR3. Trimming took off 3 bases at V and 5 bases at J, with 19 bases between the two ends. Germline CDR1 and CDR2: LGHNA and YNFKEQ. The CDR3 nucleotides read TGTGCCAGCAGCCAGGGTAGACCCCGAAATGGGGAGACCCAGTACTTC. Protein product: CASSQGRPRNGETQYF.

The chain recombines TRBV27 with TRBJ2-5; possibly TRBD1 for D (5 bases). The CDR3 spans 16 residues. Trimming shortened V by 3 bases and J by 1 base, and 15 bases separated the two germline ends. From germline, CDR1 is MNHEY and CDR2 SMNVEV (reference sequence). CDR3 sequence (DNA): TGTGCCAGCAGTTTTGTTCCAGGGTCCGCCCAAGAGACCCAGTACTTC. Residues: CASSFVPGSAQETQYF.

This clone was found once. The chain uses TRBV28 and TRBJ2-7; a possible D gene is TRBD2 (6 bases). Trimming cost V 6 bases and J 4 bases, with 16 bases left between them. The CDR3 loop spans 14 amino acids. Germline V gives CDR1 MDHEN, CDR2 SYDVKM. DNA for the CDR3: TGTGCCAGCAGCCAAGGCGGGGTAAAATACGAGCAGTACTTC. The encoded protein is CASSQGGVKYEQYF.

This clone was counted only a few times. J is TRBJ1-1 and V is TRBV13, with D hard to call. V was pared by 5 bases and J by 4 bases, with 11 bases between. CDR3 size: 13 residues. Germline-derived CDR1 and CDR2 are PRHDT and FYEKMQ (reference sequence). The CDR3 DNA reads TGTGCCAGCAGCCCAGCTTGGGGCACTGAAGCTTTCTTT. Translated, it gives CASSPAWGTEAFF.

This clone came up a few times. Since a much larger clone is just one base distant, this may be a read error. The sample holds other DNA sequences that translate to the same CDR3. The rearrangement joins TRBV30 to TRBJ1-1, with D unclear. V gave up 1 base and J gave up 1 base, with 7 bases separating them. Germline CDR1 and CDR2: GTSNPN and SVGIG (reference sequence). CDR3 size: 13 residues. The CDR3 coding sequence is TGTGCCTGGAGTGGAGCAGCGAACACTGAAGCTTTCTTT. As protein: CAWSGAANTEAFF.

CDR3 in amino acids: CASMGLAGTGELFF. The CDR3 bases are TGTGCCAGCATGGGACTAGCGGGAACCGGGGAGCTGTTTTTT. The rearrangement joins TRBV6-4 to TRBJ2-2; 13 bases map to TRBD2. Germline CDR1 reads MRHNA; CDR2 reads SNTAGT. The trim removed 7 bases at V and 5 bases at J, leaving 1 base unmatched. The CDR3 is 14 residues long.

CDR3 sequence (DNA): TGTGCCAGCAGCTCAGACGGAGCCGAAGACTATGGCTACACCTTC. Translation: CASSSDGAEDYGYTF. The V call is TRBV5-5, the J call TRBJ1-2; D call uncertain. Trimming shortened V by 3 bases and J by 3 bases, and 15 bases separated the two germline ends. Per the germline V gene, CDR1 is SGHKS and CDR2 is YYEKEE (reference sequence). This CDR3 region has 15 residues.

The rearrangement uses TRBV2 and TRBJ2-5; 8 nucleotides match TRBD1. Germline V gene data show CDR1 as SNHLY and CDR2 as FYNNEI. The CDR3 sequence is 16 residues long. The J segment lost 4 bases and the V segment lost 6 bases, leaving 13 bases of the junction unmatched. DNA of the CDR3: TGTGCCAGCAGATCAACCCCGACAGGGGCAGGAGAGACCCAGTACTTC. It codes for CASRSTPTGAGETQYF.

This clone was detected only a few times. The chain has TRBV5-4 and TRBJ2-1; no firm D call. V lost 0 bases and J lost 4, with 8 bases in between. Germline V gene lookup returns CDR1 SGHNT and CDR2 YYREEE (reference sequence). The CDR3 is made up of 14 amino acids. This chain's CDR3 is CASSLEASYNEQFF. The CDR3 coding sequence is TGTGCCAGCAGCTTGGAGGCTAGTTACAATGAGCAGTTCTTC. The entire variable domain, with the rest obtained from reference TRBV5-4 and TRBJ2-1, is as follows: ETGVTQSPTHLIKTRGQQVTLRCSSQSGHNTVSWYQQALGQGPQFIFQYYREEENGRGNFPPRFSGLQFPNYSSELNVNALELDDSALYLCASSLEASYNEQFFGPGTRLTVL.

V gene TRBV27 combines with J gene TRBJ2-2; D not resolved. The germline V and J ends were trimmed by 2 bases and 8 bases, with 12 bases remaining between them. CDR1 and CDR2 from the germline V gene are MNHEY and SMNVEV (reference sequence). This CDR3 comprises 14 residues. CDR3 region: CASSLRNLGGELFF. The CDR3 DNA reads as TGTGCCAGCAGTTTACGTAACCTGGGTGGGGAGCTGTTTTTT.

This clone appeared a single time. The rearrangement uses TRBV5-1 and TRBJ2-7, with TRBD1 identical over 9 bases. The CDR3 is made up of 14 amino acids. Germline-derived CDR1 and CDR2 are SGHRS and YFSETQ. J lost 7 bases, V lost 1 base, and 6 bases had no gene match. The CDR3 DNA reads TGCGCCAGCAGCTTGCTGGACAGGGGAGGAGAGCAGTACTTC. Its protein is CASSLLDRGGEQYF.

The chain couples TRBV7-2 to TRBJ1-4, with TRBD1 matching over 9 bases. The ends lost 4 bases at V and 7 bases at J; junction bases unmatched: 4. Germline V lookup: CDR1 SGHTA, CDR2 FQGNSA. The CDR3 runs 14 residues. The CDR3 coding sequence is TGTGCCAGCAGCTGGGGACAGGGCGGTGAAAAACTGTTTTTT. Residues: CASSWGQGGEKLFF. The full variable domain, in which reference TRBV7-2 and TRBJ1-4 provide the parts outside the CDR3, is GAGVSQSPSNKVTEKGKDVELRCDPISGHTALYWYRQSLGQGLEFLIYFQGNSAPDKSGLPSDRFSAERTGGSVSTLTIQRTQQEDSAVYLCASSWGQGGEKLFFGSGTQLSVL.